The TCR beta chain described here comes from a study of blood T cell repertoires in COVID-19. Categorization into cohorts depended on clinical history that participants reported. TCRdb keeps only in-frame clones here, not all; method: immunoSEQ multiplex PCR. The repertoire holds fewer than 350,000 clones, with just over 90% as singletons. The TCR originated in a middle-aged woman with acute COVID-19. Material for sequencing was PBMCs or T cells enriched from blood (not recorded which).

The CDR3 loop reads CASSVAKNLAGAYEQYF. The CDR3 nucleotides read TGTGCCAGCAGCGTAGCCAAAAATCTAGCGGGGGCCTACGAGCAGTACTTC. The genes are TRBV9 and TRBJ2-7; 10 nucleotides line up with TRBD2. CDR1 is SGDLS and CDR2 is YYNGEE in the germline V gene. This CDR3 comprises 17 residues. The ends lost 0 bases at V and 2 bases at J; junction bases unmatched: 8.